Given below is one TCR beta chain in context. As yet, its antigen is unknown. MiXCR was run by TCRdb on the multiplex PCR reads, yielding one entry per CDR3 protein. This sample has about 180,000 distinct CDR3 sequences; roughly 35% occur once, and the top ten carry roughly 3.8%. This sample is drawn from a study of breast tumors, draining lymph nodes, adjacent tissues. The lymph nodes were axillary draining lymph nodes from breast cancer patients. This CDR3 contains 18 residues. Germline V gives CDR1 MNHEY, CDR2 SVGAGI. The germline V and J ends were trimmed by 2 bases and 3 bases, with 20 bases remaining between them. Study findings and constraints: Data only fit, rather than demonstrated, lymph node origin of most tumor T cells. Luminal-like breast cancer showed significantly greater tumor-nontumor repertoire similarity than basal-like breast cancer did.

The sequencing input was axillary lymph node tissue. The clonotype originates from a female donor with breast cancer. Some clones in this sample may be carry-over from other donors' samples. The rearrangement links TRBV6-5 to TRBJ1-5; the D is unclear. The CDR3 coding sequence is TGTGCCAGCAGTTACACGAAGTTGGACCGAAGATACAATCAGCCCCAGCATTTT. This encodes CASSYTKLDRRYNQPQHF.